This record covers a single T cell receptor beta chain. The data were obtained in a study of blood T cell repertoires in COVID-19. Study information: Sites in the United States, Italy and Spain provided acute and convalescent COVID-19 samples.

V lost 7 bases and J lost 2; bases outside the gene matches: 7. Per the germline V gene, CDR1 is MNHEY and CDR2 is SVGAGI. CDR3 length: 15 residues. In the original analysis: Estimated nucleated cell counts came from reference gene primer amplification. Sequenced by immunoSEQ multiplex PCR; TCRdb stores in-frame clones only, minus some. D and trimming were read from the DNA, whereas the V and J calls and clone size are those reported in that table. Of about 100,000 clones in the sample, almost 90% were seen once. The chain is built from TRBV6-5 and TRBJ2-2, with TRBD2 matching 7 bases. The sequenced sample was peripheral blood. The clonotype comes from a human donor in a cohort sampled during active COVID-19. DNA of the CDR3: TGTGCCAGCAAACTCGGGACTACTAACACCGGGGAGCTGTTTTTT. Translated, it gives CASKLGTTNTGELFF.